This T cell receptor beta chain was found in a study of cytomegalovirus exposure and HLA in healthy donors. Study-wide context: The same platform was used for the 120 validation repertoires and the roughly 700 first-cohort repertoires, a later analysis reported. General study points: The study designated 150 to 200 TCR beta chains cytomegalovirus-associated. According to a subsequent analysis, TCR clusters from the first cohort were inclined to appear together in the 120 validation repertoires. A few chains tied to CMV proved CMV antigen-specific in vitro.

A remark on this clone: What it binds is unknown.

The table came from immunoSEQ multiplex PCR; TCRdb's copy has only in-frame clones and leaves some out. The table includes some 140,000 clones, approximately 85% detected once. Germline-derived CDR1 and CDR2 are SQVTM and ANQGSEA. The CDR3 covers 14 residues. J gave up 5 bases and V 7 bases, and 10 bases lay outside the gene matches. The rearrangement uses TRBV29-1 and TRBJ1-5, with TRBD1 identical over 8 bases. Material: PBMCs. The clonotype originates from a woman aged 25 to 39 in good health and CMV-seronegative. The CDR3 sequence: CSATGTGVDQPQHF. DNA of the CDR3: TGCAGCGCCACCGGGACAGGAGTAGATCAGCCCCAGCATTTT. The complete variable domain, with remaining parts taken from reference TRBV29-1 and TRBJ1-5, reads SAVISQKPSRDICQRGTSLTIQCQVDSQVTMMFWYRQQPGQSLTLIATANQGSEATYESGFVIDKFPISRPNLTFSTLTVSNMSPEDSSIYLCSATGTGVDQPQHFGDGTRLSIL.